This TCR beta chain was observed in a study of blood T cell repertoires in COVID-19. On the study more broadly: The United States, Italy and Spain were the sources of the acute and convalescent COVID-19 samples.

Sequencing was performed with immunoSEQ multiplex PCR; in TCRdb, only in-frame clones are kept and a portion is missing. The sample shows nearly 250,000 clones, 65% to 90% of them seen only once. Germline assignment: CDR1 LGHNA and CDR2 YSLEER. CDR3 length: 15 residues. Losses at the gene ends were 5 bases for V and 4 bases for J; bases not matched to a gene: 9. Participants came from 24 US areas, aged roughly 18 to 95 years. Participants' own reports of clinical history determined their cohort assignment. The chain is built from TRBV4-3 and TRBJ1-1, with TRBD1 matching over 8 bases. This receptor was identified in a woman between 45 and 60 years old with acute COVID-19. Sample: PBMCs or T cells enriched from blood (not recorded which). The CDR3 region is CASSSPGQETTEAFF. In nucleotides, the CDR3 is TGCGCCAGCAGCTCACCGGGACAGGAGACCACTGAAGCTTTCTTT.